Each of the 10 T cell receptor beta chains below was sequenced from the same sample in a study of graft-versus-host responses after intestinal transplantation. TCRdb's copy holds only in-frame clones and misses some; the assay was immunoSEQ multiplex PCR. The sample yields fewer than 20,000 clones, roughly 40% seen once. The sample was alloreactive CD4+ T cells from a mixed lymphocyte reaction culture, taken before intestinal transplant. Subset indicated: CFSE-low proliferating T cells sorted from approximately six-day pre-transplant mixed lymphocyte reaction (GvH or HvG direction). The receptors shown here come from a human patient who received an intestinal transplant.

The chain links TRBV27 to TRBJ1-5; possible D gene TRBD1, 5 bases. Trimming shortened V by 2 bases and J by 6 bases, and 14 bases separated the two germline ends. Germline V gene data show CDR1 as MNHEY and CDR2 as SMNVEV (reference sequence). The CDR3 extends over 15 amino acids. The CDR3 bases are TGTGCCAGCAGTTTAGGGGGTTGGACCTCTCAGCCCCAGCATTTT. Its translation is CASSLGGWTSQPQHF.

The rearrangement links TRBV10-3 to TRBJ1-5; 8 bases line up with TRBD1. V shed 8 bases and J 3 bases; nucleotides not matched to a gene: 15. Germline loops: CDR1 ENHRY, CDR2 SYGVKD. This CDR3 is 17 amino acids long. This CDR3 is CAIGVLATGEDNQPQHF. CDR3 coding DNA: TGTGCCATCGGCGTCCTGGCGACAGGGGAGGACAATCAGCCCCAGCATTTT.

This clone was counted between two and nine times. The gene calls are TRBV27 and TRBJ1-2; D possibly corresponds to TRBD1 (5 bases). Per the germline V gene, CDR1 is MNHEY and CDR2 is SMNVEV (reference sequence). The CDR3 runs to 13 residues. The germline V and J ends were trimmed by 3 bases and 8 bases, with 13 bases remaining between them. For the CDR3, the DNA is TGTGCCAGCAGTTTTCAGGGATCGAGGGGCTACACCTTC. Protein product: CASSFQGSRGYTF.

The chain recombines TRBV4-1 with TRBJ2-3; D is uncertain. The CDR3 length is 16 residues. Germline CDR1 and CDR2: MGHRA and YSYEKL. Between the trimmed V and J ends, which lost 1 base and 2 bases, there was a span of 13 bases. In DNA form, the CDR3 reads TGCGCCAGCAGCCAAGCCCGACTTTACTACACAGATACGCAGTATTTT. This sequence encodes CASSQARLYYTDTQYF.

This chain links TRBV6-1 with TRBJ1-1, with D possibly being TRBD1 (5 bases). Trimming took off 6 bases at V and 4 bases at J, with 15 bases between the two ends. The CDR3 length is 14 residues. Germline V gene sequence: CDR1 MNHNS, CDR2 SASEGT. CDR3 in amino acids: CASSRVGLSTEAFF. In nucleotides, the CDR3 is TGTGCCAGCAGCAGGGTGGGGTTGAGCACTGAAGCTTTCTTT.

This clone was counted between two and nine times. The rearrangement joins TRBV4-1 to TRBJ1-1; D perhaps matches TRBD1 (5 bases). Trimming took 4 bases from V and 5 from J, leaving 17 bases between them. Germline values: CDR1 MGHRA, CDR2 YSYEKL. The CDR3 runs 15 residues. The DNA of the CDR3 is TGCGCCAGCAGCCGGCGGGGGGGATTGGGGACTGAAGCTTTCTTT. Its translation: CASSRRGGLGTEAFF.

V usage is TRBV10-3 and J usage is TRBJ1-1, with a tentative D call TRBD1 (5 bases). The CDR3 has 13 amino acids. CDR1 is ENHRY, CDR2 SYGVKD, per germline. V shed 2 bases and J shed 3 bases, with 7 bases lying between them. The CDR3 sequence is CAISEGGDTEAFF. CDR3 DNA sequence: TGTGCCATCAGTGAGGGAGGGGACACTGAAGCTTTCTTT.

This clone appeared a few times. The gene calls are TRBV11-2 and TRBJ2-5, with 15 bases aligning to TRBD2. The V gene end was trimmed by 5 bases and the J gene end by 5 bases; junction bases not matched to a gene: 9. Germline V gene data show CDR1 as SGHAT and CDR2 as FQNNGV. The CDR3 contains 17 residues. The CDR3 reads CASSLRTSGGAYETQYF. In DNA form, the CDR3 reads TGTGCCAGCAGCCTCCGGACTAGCGGGGGGGCCTATGAGACCCAGTACTTC.

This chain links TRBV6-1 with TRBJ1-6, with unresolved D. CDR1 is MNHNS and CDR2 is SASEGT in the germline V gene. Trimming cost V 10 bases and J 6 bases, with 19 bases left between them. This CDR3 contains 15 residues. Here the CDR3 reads CATNLHEGINSPLHF. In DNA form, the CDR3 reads TGTGCCACCAACCTTCACGAGGGAATTAATTCACCCCTCCACTTT.

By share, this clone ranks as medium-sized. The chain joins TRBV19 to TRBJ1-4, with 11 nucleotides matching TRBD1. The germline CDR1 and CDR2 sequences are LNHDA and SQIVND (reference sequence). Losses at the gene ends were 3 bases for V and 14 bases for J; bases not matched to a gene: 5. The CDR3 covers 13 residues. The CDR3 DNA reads TGTGCCAGTAGTATGGGACAGGGGGGGTTGCTGTTTTTT. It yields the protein CASSMGQGGLLFF.